The 15 T cell receptor beta chains in this list originate from one sample, sequenced in a study of shared T cell receptors in the human thymus. Libraries were prepared by immunoSEQ multiplex PCR; TCRdb keeps only in-frame clonotypes and omits some of them. The sample has roughly 560,000 clones; approximately 80% are singletons. The same data also went into a second study, on human thymus T cells.

Sequencing used thymocytes. These TCRs come from a boy under two years old with a congenital heart defect.

CDR3 protein: CASSLTSGSDSSYEQYF. DNA for the CDR3: TGCGCCAGCAGCTTGACTAGCGGGAGCGACAGCTCCTACGAGCAGTACTTC. The chain joins TRBV5-1 to TRBJ2-7; 11 bases line up with TRBD2. This CDR3 comprises 17 residues. The germline V gene encodes CDR1 SGHRS and CDR2 YFSETQ. Germline trimming cut 1 base from V and 0 bases from J; bases unmatched to any gene: 6.

This clone was found a few times. V gene TRBV7-2 combines with J gene TRBJ2-7, with 9 bases fitting TRBD2. The J segment lost 3 bases and the V segment lost 1 base, leaving 7 bases of the junction unmatched. Germline lookup yields CDR1 SGHTA and CDR2 FQGNSA. This CDR3 has 16 amino acids. CDR3: CASSLEVSGSHYEQYF. DNA of the CDR3: TGTGCCAGCAGCTTAGAGGTTAGCGGGAGTCACTACGAGCAGTACTTC.

This clone was seen only a few times. V is TRBV5-4 and J is TRBJ2-7; D is unresolved. The CDR3 runs 15 residues. V was clipped by 0 bases and J by 2 bases, with 12 bases between them. Germline-derived CDR1 and CDR2 are SGHNT and YYREEE (reference sequence). The DNA for the CDR3 is TGTGCCAGCAGCTTGGACACAGAATCCCCCTACGAGCAGTACTTC. Translating gives CASSLDTESPYEQYF.

CDR3 sequence reads: CASTQRGTLYEQYF. CDR3 bases: TGTGCCAGCACTCAAAGGGGCACTCTCTACGAGCAGTACTTC. This rearrangement joins TRBV28 to TRBJ2-7; D is perhaps TRBD1 (5 bases). Trimming removed 7 bases at V and 3 bases at J, with 16 bases between. CDR3 size: 14 residues. Germline CDR1 and CDR2: MDHEN and SYDVKM.

The V gene is TRBV19, the J gene TRBJ2-7, with TRBD1 as a possible D gene (6 bases). The CDR3 has 16 amino acids. Between the trimmed V and J ends, which lost 3 bases and 0 bases, there was a span of 15 bases. The V gene's germline CDR1 is LNHDA and CDR2 SQIVND (reference sequence). CDR3 coding DNA: TGTGCCAGTAGTATCATTTACAGGGCGAGCTCCTACGAGCAGTACTTC. This sequence encodes CASSIIYRASSYEQYF.

There are a few counts of this clone. The CDR3 loop is CASSFGSGTRSSYEQYF. CDR3 DNA: TGTGCCAGCAGCTTTGGTAGCGGGACCCGCAGCTCCTACGAGCAGTACTTC. J is TRBJ2-7 and V is TRBV7-9, with TRBD2 identical over 8 bases. With V trimmed by 3 bases and J by 0 bases, 10 bases remained unmatched. In germline, CDR1 is SEHNR, CDR2 FQNEAQ (reference sequence). There are 17 residues in the CDR3.

This clone was seen only a few times. The CDR3 loop is CASGLTGANTGELFF. In DNA, the CDR3 is TGTGCTAGTGGTTTGACAGGGGCGAACACCGGGGAGCTGTTTTTT. The chain couples TRBV12-5 to TRBJ2-2; 7 bases are a match to TRBD1. The germline gives CDR1 LGHNT, CDR2 FRNRAP. The CDR3 is made up of 15 amino acids. Trimming cost V 2 bases and J 0 bases; bases outside gene matches: 0. The complete variable domain, with remaining parts taken from reference TRBV12-5 and TRBJ2-2, reads DARVTQTPRHKVTEMGQEVTMRCQPILGHNTVFWYRQTMMQGLELLAYFRNRAPLDDSGMPKDRFSAEMPDATLATLKIQPSEPRDSAVYFCASGLTGANTGELFFGEGSRLTVL.

The gene calls are TRBV5-1 and TRBJ2-1; D is possibly TRBD2 (6 bases). Germline V gene lookup returns CDR1 SGHRS and CDR2 YFSETQ. The CDR3 is 22 residues long. Trimming left V 5 bases short and J 4 bases short, with 37 bases between. CDR3 nucleotide sequence: TGCGCCAGCAGGCCGGGACTCCAGGATAGGCGAAGGGAAGAGGTAGGTTACAATGAGCAGTTCTTC. This sequence encodes CASRPGLQDRRREEVGYNEQFF.

V gene TRBV7-2 combines with J gene TRBJ2-7, with TRBD2 identical over 7 bases. V shed 5 bases, J shed 0 bases, and the junction held 13 bases outside the gene matches. CDR3 length: 17 amino acids. The germline V gene has CDR1 SGHTA and CDR2 FQGNSA. The CDR3 DNA reads as TGTGCCAGCAGCCCCCGGTGGAGCGGGGATATCTCCTACGAGCAGTACTTC. Translating it yields CASSPRWSGDISYEQYF.

This clone was counted only a few times. The rearrangement uses TRBV5-6 and TRBJ1-4; 11 bases are shared with TRBD1. The CDR3 totals 13 residues. Germline lookup yields CDR1 SGHDT and CDR2 YYEEEE. J gave up 10 bases and V 4 bases, and 3 bases lay outside the gene matches. CDR3 nucleotide sequence: TGTGCCAGCAGCCTGGGACAGGGGGGAAAACTGTTTTTT. It translates to CASSLGQGGKLFF.

The chain joins TRBV4-3 to TRBJ2-7; 7 bases agree with TRBD2. Germline V lookup: CDR1 LGHNA, CDR2 YSLEER. The CDR3 has 14 residues. V shed 4 bases and J 7 bases; nucleotides not matched to a gene: 10. The CDR3 protein is CASSPEGGPREQYF. The CDR3 DNA sequence: TGCGCCAGCAGCCCGGAGGGAGGGCCGAGGGAGCAGTACTTC.

This sequence joins TRBV27 and TRBJ2-7, with 11 bases fitting TRBD1. Germline CDR1 is MNHEY and CDR2 is SMNVEV (reference sequence). CDR3 length: 15 residues. V was clipped by 5 bases and J by 3 bases; unmatched bases: 6. This chain's CDR3 is CASSTMGQGVYEQYF. The CDR3, as DNA: TGTGCCAGCAGTACGATGGGACAGGGGGTCTACGAGCAGTACTTC.

The rearrangement joins TRBV4-3 to TRBJ2-2, with D perhaps matching TRBD1 (5 bases). V was shortened by 0 bases and J by 2 bases, with 10 bases between the two germline ends. Germline CDR1 LGHNA, CDR2 YSLEER. The CDR3 totals 16 residues. CDR3 bases: TGCGCCAGCAGCCAAGAAGGGGAAACTAACACCGGGGAGCTGTTTTTT. Its protein product is CASSQEGETNTGELFF.

A single count supports this clone. This chain uses TRBV27 with TRBJ2-5, with 7 bases fitting TRBD2. Germline V gene sequence: CDR1 MNHEY, CDR2 SMNVEV (reference sequence). J gave up 5 bases and V 4 bases, and 16 bases lay outside the gene matches. The CDR3 spans 17 residues. CDR3 bases: TGTGCCAGCAGTTATGGGTGGGGGGGGAGGCGGCCGGAGACCCAGTACTTC. Translation: CASSYGWGGRRPETQYF.

The rearrangement links TRBV15 to TRBJ2-7; a possible D gene is TRBD1 (6 bases). Germline CDR1 LNHNV, CDR2 YYDKDF (reference sequence). The CDR3 runs 16 residues. V was pared by 1 base and J by 1 base, with 14 bases between. This CDR3 is CATSRGSQDRSYEQYF. Here the CDR3 DNA reads TGTGCCACCAGCAGAGGTAGTCAGGACAGATCCTACGAGCAGTACTTC.